Listed here are 28 T cell receptor beta chains from one sample, sequenced in a study of CD8+ T cells in alopecia areata (dated by TCRdb to the late 2010s). The library came from the immunoSEQ multiplex PCR assay. To provide template for TCR sequencing, every sample had RNA extracted and reverse transcribed into cDNA. The table was pulled from immuneACCESS by TCRdb, which kept in-frame rearrangements only. Such tables lose some clones; where checked, under half of the loss comes from unresolved V genes, and the rest has no known cause. The sample table records about 140,000 clones; roughly half of these occur just once. 0.99% of the sample comes from the top ten. The time point label here, explained by the study, means: baseline before oral tofacitinib. Material: CD4+ T cells sorted from blood, obtained at week 0. Receptors originate from a human donor with alopecia areata.

This clone came up a few times. Other DNA sequences from this sample encode an identical CDR3 as well. V and J are TRBV29-1 and TRBJ1-1; TRBD1 might be the D (6 bases). The germline V and J ends were trimmed by 3 bases and 5 bases, with 10 bases remaining between them. This CDR3 is built from 12 residues. Germline assignment: CDR1 SQVTM and CDR2 ANQGSEA. The CDR3 region has the DNA TGCAGCGTTGACAGGGGAAGAACTGAAGCTTTCTTT. It is translated as CSVDRGRTEAFF.

Remarks on this clone: This sample also contains other DNA sequences that code for the same CDR3. The V and J genes are TRBV30 and TRBJ1-1; the D is unclear. There are 12 residues in the CDR3. V was trimmed by 0 bases and J by 5 bases, leaving 7 bases between them. Germline CDR1 is GTSNPN and CDR2 is SVGIG (reference sequence). The CDR3 region is CAWSVRNTEAFF. CDR3 DNA: TGTGCCTGGAGTGTCCGTAATACTGAAGCTTTCTTT.

The chain is built from TRBV10-3 and TRBJ2-1; D tentatively fits TRBD1 or TRBD2 (5 bases each). The CDR3 is 16 residues long. Germline loops: CDR1 ENHRY, CDR2 SYGVKD. Trimming cost V 0 bases and J 10 bases, with 19 bases left between them. CDR3 residues: CAISESSPGARNEQFF. CDR3 sequence (DNA): TGTGCCATCAGTGAGTCGTCCCCCGGGGCCCGAAACGAGCAGTTCTTC.

This clone was seen a handful of times. An end of the junction does not agree with germline; a read error may underlie this. The chain couples TRBV29-1 to TRBJ2-4, with D unclear. Germline values: CDR1 SQVTM, CDR2 ANQGSEA. The CDR3 spans 10 residues. The CDR3 sequence: CSVEDIGRSF. CDR3 sequence (DNA): TGCAGCGTTGAAGATATTGGTCGATCTTTC.

The V call is TRBV2, the J call TRBJ1-1; D is unclear. Between the trimmed V and J ends, which lost 0 bases and 4 bases, there was a span of 6 bases. CDR1 and CDR2 (germline): SNHLY, FYNNEI. This CDR3 has 13 amino acids. The CDR3 reads CASSEAPLTEAFF. The CDR3 nucleotides are TGTGCCAGCAGTGAAGCACCCCTCACTGAAGCTTTCTTT. Complete variable domain (other parts from reference TRBV2 and TRBJ1-1): EPEVTQTPSHQVTQMGQEVILRCVPISNHLYFYWYRQILGQKVEFLVSFYNNEISEKSEIFDDQFSVERPDGSNFTLKIRSTKLEDSAMYFCASSEAPLTEAFFGQGTRLTVV.

This chain connects TRBV11-2 to TRBJ2-5, with D hard to call. Germline CDR1 SGHAT, CDR2 FQNNGV. Trimming left V 3 bases short and J 5 bases short, with 16 bases between. The CDR3 length is 15 residues. CDR3 nucleotide sequence: TGTGCCAGCAGCTTTGGTGGCATTAACTCGGAGACCCAGTACTTC. This gives the protein CASSFGGINSETQYF.

This rearrangement joins TRBV2 to TRBJ1-2; D unresolved. The germline V gene encodes CDR1 SNHLY and CDR2 FYNNEI. The V end lost 2 bases, the J end lost 4 bases, and 11 bases lay between the germline ends. CDR3 length: 14 amino acids. The CDR3, as DNA: TGTGCCAGCAGTGAAAATTGGCGATTCTATGGCTACACCTTC. As protein: CASSENWRFYGYTF.

The rearrangement joins TRBV19 to TRBJ1-5; tentatively, D is TRBD1 (5 bases). V lost 4 bases and J lost 9, with 10 bases in between. CDR1 and CDR2 (germline): LNHDA, SQIVND (reference sequence). The CDR3 length is 12 residues. In DNA, the CDR3 is TGTGCCAGTAGTACACCCGGGGGGCCCCAGCATTTT. Its protein is CASSTPGGPQHF.

This rearrangement joins TRBV5-1 to TRBJ2-5; 9 nucleotides line up with TRBD1. The CDR3 is 15 residues long. The trim removed 7 bases at V and 4 bases at J, leaving 11 bases unmatched. Germline V lookup: CDR1 SGHRS, CDR2 YFSETQ. The CDR3 region is CASDATGGSIETQYF. The CDR3 region has the DNA TGCGCCAGCGACGCGACAGGGGGTTCTATAGAGACCCAGTACTTC.

This clone was observed a few times. The V and J genes are TRBV11-2 and TRBJ2-3, with no clear D. The germline CDR1 and CDR2 sequences are SGHAT and FQNNGV. CDR3 length: 13 amino acids. V was shortened by 5 bases and J by 1 base, with 7 bases between the two germline ends. The CDR3 protein is CASSTDRTDTQYF. Written as DNA, the CDR3 is TGTGCCAGCAGCACGGACCGCACAGATACGCAGTATTTT.

This clone occurred a few times. This chain joins TRBV25-1 and TRBJ2-7; D might be TRBD1 (5 bases). Between the trimmed V and J ends, which lost 8 bases and 1 base, there was a span of 6 bases. The CDR3 is made up of 11 amino acids. CDR1 and CDR2 from the germline V gene are MGHDK and SYGVNS. As DNA, the CDR3 is TGTGCCAGCCAGGGTTCCTACGAGCAGTACTTC. Its protein product is CASQGSYEQYF.

The CDR3 here is CAWTGTYNEQFF. The CDR3 DNA reads as TGTGCCTGGACAGGGACCTACAATGAGCAGTTCTTC. The chain employs TRBV30 and TRBJ2-1; a weak D match, TRBD1 (5 bases). The germline CDR1 and CDR2 sequences are GTSNPN and SVGIG (reference sequence). The ends were cut back, 4 bases at V and 2 bases at J, with 6 bases in the middle. This CDR3 contains 12 residues. The entire variable domain, with the rest obtained from reference TRBV30 and TRBJ2-1, is as follows: SQTIHQWPATLVQPVGSPLSLECTVEGTSNPNLYWYRQAAGRGLQLLFYSVGIGQISSEVPQNLSASRPQDRQFILSSKKLLLSDSGFYLCAWTGTYNEQFFGPGTRLTVL.

This chain connects TRBV30 to TRBJ2-7; D not resolved. Germline lookup yields CDR1 GTSNPN and CDR2 SVGIG (reference sequence). This CDR3 has 11 amino acids. V was clipped by 3 bases and J by 4 bases, with 7 bases between them. The CDR3 region is CAWREEYEQYF. The CDR3 region has the DNA TGTGCCTGGAGAGAGGAATACGAGCAGTACTTC.

V and J are TRBV7-3 and TRBJ2-3; TRBD2 matches 7 bases. The CDR3 loop spans 14 amino acids. Germline values: CDR1 SGHTA, CDR2 FQGTGA. The ends lost 2 bases at V and 14 bases at J; junction bases unmatched: 13. CDR3 nucleotide sequence: TGTGCCAGCAGCTTAGATCAGACTAGCCCTAGGAGGTATTTT. Translating it yields CASSLDQTSPRRYF.

This clone has only a few counts. The chain couples TRBV28 to TRBJ2-7, with D unclear. V lost 6 bases and J lost 3, with 6 bases in between. From germline, CDR1 is MDHEN and CDR2 SYDVKM. CDR3 length: 11 amino acids. The CDR3 nucleotides read TGTGCCAGCAGAAGTAACTACGAGCAGTACTTC. Translating gives CASRSNYEQYF.

In DNA form, the CDR3 reads TGTGCCAGCAGCGTAGCTACTAGCGCCGACGAGCAGTACTTC. The encoded protein is CASSVATSADEQYF. The rearrangement uses TRBV9 and TRBJ2-7; TRBD2 matches at 7 bases. V trimming: 0 bases; J trimming: 5 bases; junction bases outside the gene matches: 5. This CDR3 spans 14 amino acids. The germline CDR1 and CDR2 sequences are SGDLS and YYNGEE.

This chain's CDR3 is CGGTGASSYEQYF. CDR3 nucleotides: TGTGGGGGGACAGGGGCCAGCTCCTACGAGCAGTACTTC. The chain combines TRBV30 with TRBJ2-7, with 10 nucleotides matching TRBD1. CDR1 and CDR2 (germline): GTSNPN, SVGIG (reference sequence). The CDR3 contains 13 residues.

This clone was seen a few times. This chain uses TRBV7-2 with TRBJ2-2, with 8 bases matching TRBD1. CDR1 is SGHTA and CDR2 is FQGNSA in the germline V gene. The ends lost 5 bases at V and 7 bases at J; junction bases unmatched: 12. This CDR3 comprises 16 residues. CDR3 bases: TGTGCCAGCAGCCGTACAGGGGGTGTCGGGCACGGGGAGCTGTTTTTT. This gives the protein CASSRTGGVGHGELFF.

This clone occurred a few times. DNA of the CDR3: TGTGCCAGCAGCTCTTCCTACGAGCAGTACTTC. Amino acid sequence: CASSSSYEQYF. This chain uses TRBV5-5 with TRBJ2-7; D not resolved. This CDR3 spans 11 amino acids. Between the trimmed V and J ends, which lost 3 bases and 1 base, there was a span of 2 bases. The V gene's germline CDR1 is SGHKS and CDR2 YYEKEE (reference sequence). Combining the CDR3 with reference TRBV5-5 and TRBJ2-7 gives the whole variable domain DAGVTQSPTHLIKTRGQQVTLRCSPISGHKSVSWYQQVLGQGPQFIFQYYEKEERGRGNFPDRFSARQFPNYSSELNVNALLLGDSALYLCASSSSYEQYFGPGTRLTVT.

The V call is TRBV7-2, the J call TRBJ2-5, with 7 bases lining up with TRBD2. The CDR3 runs to 16 residues. J lost 1 base, V lost 2 bases, and 7 bases had no gene match. CDR1 and CDR2 from the germline V gene are SGHTA and FQGNSA. CDR3 bases: TGTGCCAGCAGCTTAAGGTTGGGGGGGTTCCAAGAGACCCAGTACTTC. It yields the protein CASSLRLGGFQETQYF.

This clone was seen a handful of times. The chain uses TRBV19 and TRBJ2-1; TRBD1 matches at 10 bases. J lost 7 bases, V lost 5 bases, and 2 bases had no gene match. The CDR3 consists of 13 residues. Per the germline V gene, CDR1 is LNHDA and CDR2 is SQIVND (reference sequence). CDR3: CASSPGQGNEQFF. The DNA of the CDR3 is TGTGCCAGTAGTCCGGGACAGGGGAATGAGCAGTTCTTC.

The chain combines TRBV18 with TRBJ2-7; TRBD1 agrees at 9 bases. Germline-derived CDR1 and CDR2 are KGHSH and LQKENI. V was clipped by 6 bases and J by 2 bases; unmatched bases: 14. The CDR3 extends over 17 amino acids. Written as DNA, the CDR3 is TGTGCCAGCTCGGCCGGGGACAGGGTTTTCCAACCCTACGAGCAGTACTTC. Protein product: CASSAGDRVFQPYEQYF.

The V call is TRBV9, the J call TRBJ1-1; D ambiguous. CDR1 and CDR2 (germline): SGDLS, YYNGEE. The V and J ends lost 0 bases and 0 bases respectively, with 3 bases between them. The CDR3 totals 13 residues. In DNA form, the CDR3 reads TGTGCCAGCAGCGTAGCGATGAACACTGAAGCTTTCTTT. Translating gives CASSVAMNTEAFF.

V usage is TRBV6-1 and J usage is TRBJ2-1; TRBD2 aligns across 11 bases. The V gene end was trimmed by 7 bases and the J gene end by 6 bases; junction bases not matched to a gene: 5. Germline V gene lookup returns CDR1 MNHNS and CDR2 SASEGT. This CDR3 region has 14 residues. The CDR3 reads CASTGTSGPNEQFF. The DNA for the CDR3 is TGTGCCAGCACCGGGACTAGCGGACCCAATGAGCAGTTCTTC.

V usage is TRBV6-6 and J usage is TRBJ1-2; no firm D call. The germline V gene encodes CDR1 MNHNY and CDR2 SVGAGI (reference sequence). The CDR3 covers 14 residues. Trimming took 8 bases from V and 0 from J, leaving 13 bases between them. CDR3 sequence reads: CASAIIATNYGYTF. Here the CDR3 DNA reads TGTGCCAGCGCGATTATAGCGACTAACTATGGCTACACCTTC.

The chain uses TRBV30 and TRBJ1-5; maybe TRBD1 (5 bases). Germline lookup yields CDR1 GTSNPN and CDR2 SVGIG (reference sequence). The CDR3 sequence is 14 residues long. V lost 4 bases and J 7 bases, leaving 17 bases between the germline ends. The CDR3 loop reads CAWTGTGMGQPQHF. The CDR3 DNA reads as TGTGCCTGGACGGGGACTGGTATGGGGCAGCCCCAGCATTTT.

The chain has TRBV30 and TRBJ2-6, with a possible D match to TRBD1 (5 bases). The germline V and J ends were trimmed by 3 bases and 2 bases, with 8 bases remaining between them. There are 14 residues in the CDR3. CDR1 GTSNPN and CDR2 SVGIG come from the germline V gene (reference sequence). This CDR3 reads CAWRVGAGANVLTF. For the CDR3, the DNA is TGTGCCTGGAGGGTAGGGGCTGGGGCCAACGTCCTGACTTTC.

This clone was recorded at least ten times. This chain connects TRBV9 to TRBJ2-1; no clear D gene. The CDR3 covers 12 residues. The ends were cut back, 4 bases at V and 6 bases at J, with 8 bases in the middle. The germline V gene has CDR1 SGDLS and CDR2 YYNGEE. CDR3 DNA: TGTGCCAGCAGCTTGGACCTCAATGAGCAGTTCTTC. It translates to CASSLDLNEQFF.